The sequence of this T cell receptor beta chain was determined in a study of cytomegalovirus exposure and HLA in healthy donors. Study results and limitations: Relative to the approximately 670-donor mean, N-insertions were reportedly fewer in an Asian-associated ancestry cluster in a later analysis. Most of the TCR beta V segments (in an earlier analysis) were productive either about 87% or about 30% of the time.

To note about this clone: What it binds is unknown.

Trimming took 6 bases from V and 3 from J; bases not matched to a gene: 3. Germline V CDR1 and CDR2: WSHSY, SAAADI. CDR3 size: 13 residues. The study ran its PCR with 60 Vbeta and 13 Jbeta primers. Sequencing was performed with immunoSEQ multiplex PCR; in TCRdb, only in-frame clones are kept and a portion is missing. The table lists over 150,000 clones, over 70% of them singletons, with 3.1% in the top ten. The sequence was collected from a woman between 50 and 59 years old in good health and CMV-seropositive. The rearrangement joins TRBV10-2 to TRBJ2-7; 9 nucleotides match TRBD1. The sequencing input was PBMCs. The CDR3 loop reads CASRGQGVYEQYF. The CDR3 DNA reads as TGCGCCAGCAGGGGACAGGGCGTCTACGAGCAGTACTTC.